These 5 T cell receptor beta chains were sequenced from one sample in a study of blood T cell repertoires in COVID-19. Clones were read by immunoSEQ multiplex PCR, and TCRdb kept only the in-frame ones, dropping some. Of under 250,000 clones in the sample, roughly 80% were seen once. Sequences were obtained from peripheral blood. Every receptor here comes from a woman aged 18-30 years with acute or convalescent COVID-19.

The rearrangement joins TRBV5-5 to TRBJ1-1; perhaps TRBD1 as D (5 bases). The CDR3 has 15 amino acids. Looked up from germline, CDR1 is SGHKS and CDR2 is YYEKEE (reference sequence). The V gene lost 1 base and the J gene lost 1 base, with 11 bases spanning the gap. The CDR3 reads CASSLSGIGNTEAFF. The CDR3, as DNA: TGTGCCAGCAGCTTGTCAGGGATAGGGAACACTGAAGCTTTCTTT.

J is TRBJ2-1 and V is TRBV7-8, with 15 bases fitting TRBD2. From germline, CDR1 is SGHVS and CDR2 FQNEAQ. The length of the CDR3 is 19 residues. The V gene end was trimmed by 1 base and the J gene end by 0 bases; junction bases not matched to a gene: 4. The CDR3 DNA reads TGTGCCAGCAGCTTAGACGGACTAGCGGGAGGGCGCTCCTACAATGAGCAGTTCTTC. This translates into CASSLDGLAGGRSYNEQFF.

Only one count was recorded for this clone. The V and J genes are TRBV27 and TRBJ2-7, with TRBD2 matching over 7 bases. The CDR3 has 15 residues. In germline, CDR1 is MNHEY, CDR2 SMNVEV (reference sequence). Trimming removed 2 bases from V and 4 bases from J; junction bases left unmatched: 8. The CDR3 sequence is CASSLKASGRYEQYF. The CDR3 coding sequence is TGTGCCAGCAGTTTAAAAGCCTCCGGGAGGTACGAGCAGTACTTC.

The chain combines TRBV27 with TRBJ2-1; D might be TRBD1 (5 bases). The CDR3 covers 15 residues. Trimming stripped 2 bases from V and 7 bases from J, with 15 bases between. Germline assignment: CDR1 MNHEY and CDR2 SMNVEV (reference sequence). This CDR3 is CASSLVGQGENEQFF. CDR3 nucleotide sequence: TGTGCCAGCAGTTTAGTAGGGCAGGGTGAGAATGAGCAGTTCTTC.

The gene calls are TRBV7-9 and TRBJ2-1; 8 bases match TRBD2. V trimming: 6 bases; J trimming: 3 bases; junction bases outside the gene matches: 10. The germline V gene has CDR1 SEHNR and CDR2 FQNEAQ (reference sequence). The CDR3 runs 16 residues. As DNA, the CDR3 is TGTGCCAGCAGACCCCCGGGACTAGAGCTCTACAATGAGCAGTTCTTC. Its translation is CASRPPGLELYNEQFF.